The 25 T cell receptor beta chains below were found in one sample sequenced in a study of T cells in Graves' hyperthyroidism and ophthalmopathy. Researchers amplified the TCR beta CDR3 regions from RNA transcripts. A set of HTBI primers served as the primers for a first-round RT-PCR of the TCR CDR3. TCRdb processed the multiplex PCR reads anew with MiXCR; each CDR3 protein has one entry. Of around 600,000 distinct CDR3 sequences in the sample, 14% were seen once. The sequenced material came from blood. The origin of the receptors is a woman aged 45-60 years with Graves' ophthalmopathy.

Many counts were recorded for this clonotype. This chain links TRBV12-5 with TRBJ2-2; the D gene is possibly TRBD2 (5 bases). The CDR3 extends over 15 amino acids. The V end was cut by 5 bases, the J end by 5 bases, with 15 bases between. Germline V lookup: CDR1 LGHNT, CDR2 FRNRAP. The CDR3 DNA sequence: TGTGCTAGTGGTGGCCTCGGACTGCTGACCGGGGAGCTGTTTTTT. This translates into CASGGLGLLTGELFF.

The chain carries TRBV2 and TRBJ2-7; D may be TRBD2 (7 bases). Per the germline V gene, CDR1 is SNHLY and CDR2 is FYNNEI. CDR3 size: 15 residues. The ends were cut back, 5 bases at V and 3 bases at J, with 17 bases in the middle. This chain's CDR3 is CASSTMGGLNYEQYF. CDR3 nucleotides: TGTGCCAGCAGTACCATGGGGGGGCTAAACTACGAGCAGTACTTC.

This clonotype was detected a few times. CDR3 residues: CASSQDPLAKNIQYF. The CDR3 DNA sequence: TGTGCCAGCAGCCAAGATCCACTAGCCAAAAACATTCAGTACTTC. The chain is built from TRBV3-1 and TRBJ2-4, with D hard to call. The V and J ends lost 0 bases and 0 bases respectively, with 6 bases between them. The germline CDR1 and CDR2 sequences are LGHDT and YNNKEL (reference sequence). This CDR3 is built from 15 residues.

The sample holds many counts of this clonotype. The genes are TRBV10-3 and TRBJ2-5; 11 nucleotides agree with TRBD2. The CDR3 contains 18 residues. Unmatched junction bases numbered 13, after V lost 3 bases and J lost 4 bases. Germline CDR1 and CDR2: ENHRY and SYGVKD. Written as DNA, the CDR3 is TGTGCCATCAGTGATGGACTAGCGGGTGGAACGTTGGGAGAGACCCAGTACTTC. This sequence encodes CAISDGLAGGTLGETQYF.

On this clonotype itself: A read error may be the cause here, since a much bigger clone is one base away. This rearrangement joins TRBV2 to TRBJ2-1; TRBD2 matches at 12 bases. The ends lost 7 bases at V and 7 bases at J; junction bases unmatched: 8. Germline V gene sequence: CDR1 SNHLY, CDR2 FYNNEI. This CDR3 comprises 15 residues. CDR3 sequence: CASITGLAGLNEQFF. The CDR3 DNA reads as TGTGCCAGCATCACAGGACTAGCGGGATTAAATGAGCAGTTCTTC. The complete variable domain, with remaining parts taken from reference TRBV2 and TRBJ2-1, reads EPEVTQTPSHQVTQMGQEVILRCVPISNHLYFYWYRQILGQKVEFLVSFYNNEISEKSEIFDDQFSVERPDGSNFTLKIRSTKLEDSAMYFCASITGLAGLNEQFFGPGTRLTVL.

This clonotype was counted many times. The chain recombines TRBV7-9 with TRBJ2-1; possible D gene TRBD1, 6 bases. This CDR3 is built from 17 residues. The V end lost 4 bases, the J end lost 0 bases, and 16 bases lay between the germline ends. CDR1 is SEHNR, CDR2 FQNEAQ, per germline (reference sequence). CDR3 sequence reads: CASSSPNRASSYNEQFF. CDR3 DNA sequence: TGTGCCAGCAGCTCGCCGAACAGGGCGAGCTCCTACAATGAGCAGTTCTTC. The variable domain in full, completed from reference TRBV7-9 and TRBJ2-1, reads DTGVSQNPRHKITKRGQNVTFRCDPISEHNRLYWYRQTLGQGPEFLTYFQNEAQLEKSRLLSDRFSAERPKGSFSTLEIQRTEQGDSAMYLCASSSPNRASSYNEQFFGPGTRLTVL.

This clonotype was observed at least ten times. The chain links TRBV5-1 to TRBJ2-3, with 14 bases fitting TRBD2. In germline, CDR1 is SGHRS, CDR2 YFSETQ. The CDR3 has 19 residues. J lost 1 base, V lost 2 bases, and 9 bases had no gene match. The CDR3 DNA follows: TGCGCCAGCAGCTTAACCGGGACTAGCGGGAGAGGAGGCACAGATACGCAGTATTTT. Its translation: CASSLTGTSGRGGTDTQYF.

Turning to this clonotype: One junction end disagrees with the germline gene, perhaps due to a read error. This sequence joins TRBV6-4 and TRBJ2-3; 8 bases agree with TRBD1. The CDR3 is made up of 16 amino acids. Germline V gene sequence: CDR1 MRHNA, CDR2 SNTAGT. DNA of the CDR3: TGTGCCAACAGTTACCCCCAGGGGGCGCATGAAGATACGCAGTATTTT. Amino acids: CANSYPQGAHEDTQYF.

In its sample, this clonotype was seen a few times. The chain recombines TRBV7-6 with TRBJ2-6; TRBD1 aligns across 8 bases. Germline V gene sequence: CDR1 SGHVS, CDR2 FNYEAQ. V shed 1 base, J shed 1 base, and the junction held 3 bases outside the gene matches. CDR3 size: 17 residues. The CDR3 bases are TGTGCCAGCAGCTTAGGGACAGGGAGATCTGGGGCCAACGTCCTGACTTTC. This sequence encodes CASSLGTGRSGANVLTF.

This clonotype was observed many times. The chain is built from TRBV12-3 or TRBV12-4 and TRBJ1-1, with unresolved D. V dropped 6 bases and J dropped 4 bases, with 15 bases sitting between them. CDR3 length: 14 residues. As DNA, the CDR3 is TGTGCCAGCAGAGCAGGAGAAAGTGTCACTGAAGCTTTCTTT. Protein sequence: CASRAGESVTEAFF.

A word on this clonotype: A read error may explain this, as a much larger clone is one base away. The rearrangement joins TRBV12-3 or TRBV12-4 to TRBJ2-7; TRBD2 might be the D (6 bases). Trimming pared 6 bases from V and 0 bases from J, leaving 12 bases between. The CDR3 contains 14 residues. CDR3 region: CASRAGYRSYEQYF. The CDR3 coding sequence is TGTGCCAGCAGGGCGGGATACCGCTCCTACGAGCAGTACTTC.

There are many counts of this clonotype. The chain recombines TRBV11-2 with TRBJ2-7; D may match TRBD1 or TRBD2 (5 bases each). Trimming cost V 3 bases and J 0 bases, with 18 bases left between them. The CDR3 totals 17 residues. Germline V gene sequence: CDR1 SGHAT, CDR2 FQNNGV. The CDR3 nucleotides read TGTGCCAGCAGCTTTAGTAAGGGTAGCGACAGCTCCTACGAGCAGTACTTC. This translates into CASSFSKGSDSSYEQYF.

The gene calls are TRBV3-2 and TRBJ2-7; the table names TRBD1, a call not compared with the DNA. TRBV3-2 is flagged as a pseudogene. The CDR3 extends over 16 amino acids. CDR3: CASSQDPPGRNYEQYF. The CDR3 region has the DNA TGTGCCAGCAGCCAAGATCCCCCGGGACGGAACTACGAGCAGTACTTC.

This clonotype was counted many times. The V gene is TRBV30, the J gene TRBJ1-5; D ambiguous. This CDR3 spans 13 amino acids. Trimming removed 1 base at V and 5 bases at J, with 9 bases between. Germline V gene data show CDR1 as GTSNPN and CDR2 as SVGIG (reference sequence). The CDR3 DNA follows: TGTGCCTGGAGTGCAGGTATCGATCAGCCCCAGCATTTT. Translation gives CAWSAGIDQPQHF.

Many counts were recorded for this clonotype. The genes are TRBV20-1 and TRBJ2-1; TRBD2 might be the D (6 bases). With 6 bases removed from V and 6 bases from J, the gap between germline ends came to 15 bases. CDR1 and CDR2 from the germline V gene are DFQATT and SNEGSKA (reference sequence). The CDR3 is made up of 13 amino acids. The CDR3 here is CSAQTRSGNEQFF. CDR3 in DNA: TGCAGTGCCCAGACTAGGTCCGGCAATGAGCAGTTCTTC.

This clonotype was detected a few times. The rearrangement links TRBV5-1 to TRBJ2-5; 10 bases are a match to TRBD1. Germline V gene lookup returns CDR1 SGHRS and CDR2 YFSETQ. The CDR3 totals 17 residues. V lost 3 bases and J lost 4; bases outside the gene matches: 12. This CDR3 reads CASSYRTGGFVGETQYF. The CDR3 nucleotides are TGCGCCAGCAGCTACCGGACAGGGGGATTTGTGGGAGAGACCCAGTACTTC.

This clonotype was counted at least ten times. The chain is built from TRBV28 and TRBJ2-7, with 7 bases fitting TRBD2. After removal of 10 bases from V and 1 base from J, the junction contained 10 bases not matched to a gene. The length of the CDR3 is 14 residues. Germline V lookup: CDR1 MDHEN, CDR2 SYDVKM. CDR3 amino acids: CATVSLAESYEQYF. In nucleotides, the CDR3 is TGTGCCACTGTGTCGCTAGCGGAATCCTACGAGCAGTACTTC.

This clonotype was seen repeatedly, ten times or more. The chain recombines TRBV3-1 with TRBJ1-1; TRBD1 agrees at 9 bases. V lost 5 bases, J lost 2 bases, and 3 bases stayed unmatched. Per the germline V gene, CDR1 is LGHDT and CDR2 is YNNKEL (reference sequence). The CDR3 is 14 amino acids. CDR3: CASSKQGANTEAFF. The CDR3 DNA sequence: TGTGCCAGCAGCAAACAGGGGGCTAACACTGAAGCTTTCTTT.

This clonotype was counted many times. The CDR3 protein is CASSVIREQYF. CDR3 sequence (DNA): TGTGCCAGCAGCGTGATACGCGAGCAGTACTTC. V is TRBV2 and J is TRBJ2-7, with D unresolved. CDR1 is SNHLY, CDR2 FYNNEI, per germline. The CDR3 runs to 11 residues. Trimming removed 6 bases from V and 6 bases from J, with 9 bases in between.

This clonotype was counted at least ten times. The rearrangement links TRBV12-3 or TRBV12-4 to TRBJ1-5; D is unresolved. V gave up 4 bases and J gave up 9 bases, with 16 bases separating them. The CDR3 covers 14 residues. CDR3: CASSSGSEFGPQHF. The CDR3 DNA sequence: TGTGCCAGCAGTTCGGGGTCAGAATTTGGGCCCCAGCATTTT.

There are a few counts of this clonotype. J is TRBJ2-7 and V is TRBV14; a weak D match, TRBD1 (5 bases). Germline loops: CDR1 SGHDN, CDR2 FVKESK. The CDR3 is made up of 14 amino acids. Trimming shortened V by 4 bases and J by 0 bases, and 10 bases separated the two germline ends. The CDR3 loop reads CASSRTRASYEQYF. In nucleotides, the CDR3 is TGTGCCAGCAGCCGGACACGGGCCTCCTACGAGCAGTACTTC. Full variable domain (rest looked up from reference TRBV14 and TRBJ2-7): EAGVTQFPSHSVIEKGQTVTLRCDPISGHDNLYWYRRVMGKEIKFLLHFVKESKQDESGMPNNRFLAERTGGTYSTLKVQPAELEDSGVYFCASSRTRASYEQYFGPGTRLTVT.

This clonotype was counted ten times or more. V and J are TRBV7-2 and TRBJ2-3; D possibly matches TRBD1 or TRBD2 (5 bases each). The CDR3 loop spans 15 amino acids. The V gene lost 8 bases and the J gene lost 2 bases, with 17 bases spanning the gap. Germline values: CDR1 SGHTA, CDR2 FQGNSA. CDR3 amino acids: CASGRGPGPTDTQYF. The CDR3 DNA is TGTGCCAGCGGCAGAGGACCGGGACCCACAGATACGCAGTATTTT.

This clonotype was seen many times. The chain recombines TRBV5-1 with TRBJ2-7; 9 nucleotides agree with TRBD1. V trimming: 0 bases; J trimming: 2 bases; junction bases outside the gene matches: 3. CDR3 length: 15 residues. Per germline, CDR1 SGHRS and CDR2 YFSETQ. The CDR3 loop is CASSLEQGAPYEQYF. The CDR3 coding sequence is TGCGCCAGCAGCTTGGAACAGGGGGCCCCCTACGAGCAGTACTTC.

The CDR3, as DNA: TGTGCCACCAGTTTAGGACAGCCCAATCAGCCCCAGCATTTT. It is translated as CATSLGQPNQPQHF. The chain recombines TRBV24-1 with TRBJ1-5; D is perhaps TRBD1 (6 bases). The CDR3 spans 14 residues. Germline V gives CDR1 KGHDR, CDR2 SFDVKD. The ends were cut back, 6 bases at V and 3 bases at J, with 11 bases in the middle.

This clonotype was seen at least ten times. The chain combines TRBV18 with TRBJ2-1, with 12 bases fitting TRBD2. Germline lookup yields CDR1 KGHSH and CDR2 LQKENI. V lost 0 bases to trimming and J lost 8 bases; unmatched junction nucleotides: 2. CDR3 length equals 15 residues. The CDR3 nucleotides are TGTGCCAGCTCACCACCCCTAGCGGGAGGGGATGAGCAGTTCTTC. It specifies CASSPPLAGGDEQFF.